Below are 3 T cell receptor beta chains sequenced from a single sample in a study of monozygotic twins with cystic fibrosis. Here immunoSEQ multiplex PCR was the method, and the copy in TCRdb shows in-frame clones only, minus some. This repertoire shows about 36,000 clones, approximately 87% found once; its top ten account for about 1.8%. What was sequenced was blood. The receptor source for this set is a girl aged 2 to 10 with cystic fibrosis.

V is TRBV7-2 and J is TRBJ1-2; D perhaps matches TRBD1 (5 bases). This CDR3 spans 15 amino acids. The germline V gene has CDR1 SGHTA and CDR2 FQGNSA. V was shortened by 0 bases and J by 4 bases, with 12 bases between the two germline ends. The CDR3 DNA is TGTGCCAGCAGCTTAGCGGCAGGGACGGGCTATGGCTACACCTTC. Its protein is CASSLAAGTGYGYTF.

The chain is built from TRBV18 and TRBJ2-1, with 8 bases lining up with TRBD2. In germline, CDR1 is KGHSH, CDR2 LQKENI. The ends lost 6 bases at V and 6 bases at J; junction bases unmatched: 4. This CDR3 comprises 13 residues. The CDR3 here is CASSNGGANEQFF. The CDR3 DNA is TGTGCCAGCTCGAACGGGGGGGCCAATGAGCAGTTCTTC.

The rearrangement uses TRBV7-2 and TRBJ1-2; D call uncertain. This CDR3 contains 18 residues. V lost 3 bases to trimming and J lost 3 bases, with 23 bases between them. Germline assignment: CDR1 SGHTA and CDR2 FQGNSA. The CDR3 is CASSFRRLITTVDYGYTF. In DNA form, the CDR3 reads TGTGCCAGCAGCTTCCGTCGCCTAATTACAACCGTCGACTATGGCTACACCTTC.